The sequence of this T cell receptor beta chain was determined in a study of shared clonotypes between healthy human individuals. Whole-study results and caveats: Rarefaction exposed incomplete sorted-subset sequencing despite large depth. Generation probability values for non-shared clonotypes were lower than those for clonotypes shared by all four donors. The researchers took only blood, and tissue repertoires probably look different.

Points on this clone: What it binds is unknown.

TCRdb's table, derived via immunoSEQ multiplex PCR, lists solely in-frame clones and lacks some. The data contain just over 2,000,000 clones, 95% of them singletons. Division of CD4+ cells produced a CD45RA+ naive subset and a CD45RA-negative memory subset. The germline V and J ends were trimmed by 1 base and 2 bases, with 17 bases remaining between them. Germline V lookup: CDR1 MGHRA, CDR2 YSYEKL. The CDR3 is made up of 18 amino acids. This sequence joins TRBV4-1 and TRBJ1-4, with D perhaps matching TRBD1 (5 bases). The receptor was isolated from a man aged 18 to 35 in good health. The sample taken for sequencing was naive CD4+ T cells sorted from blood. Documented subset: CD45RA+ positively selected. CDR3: CASSQGLTAVLTNEKLFF. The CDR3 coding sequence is TGCGCCAGCAGCCAAGGGCTGACAGCGGTGCTGACTAATGAAAAACTGTTTTTT.